This record covers a single T cell receptor (beta chain). No antigen is known for it. Peripheral blood, around 9.4 milliliters per donor, was collected. This record comes from a study of blood T cells in healthy people across ages. Study results and caveats: Significant beta diversity loss was already apparent by age around 40, declining roughly linearly.

A second PCR, run for roughly 6 to 11 cycles, used a sample-barcoded 5' primer plus a J-beta primer mix. Researchers report that each sample yielded at least 2.5 million CDR3-containing paired-end reads. TCRdb redid the calling of the 5' RACE reads with MiXCR, one entry per CDR3 protein. The data show about 570,000 distinct CDR3 sequences, with 25% to 30% seen just once and approximately 18% held by the top ten. Sequencing was performed on blood. This sequence originates from a woman in her 70s in good health.

CDR3 residues: CASSVTQGAFNEQFF. The CDR3 nucleotides are TGTGCCAGCAGTGTAACTCAGGGGGCGTTCAATGAGCAGTTCTTC. V usage is TRBV2 and J usage is TRBJ2-5; 8 nucleotides line up with TRBD1. With the DNA end fitting TRBJ2-1 better, the J assignment may be wrong. CDR3 length: 15 residues. Per germline, CDR1 SNHLY and CDR2 FYNNEI.